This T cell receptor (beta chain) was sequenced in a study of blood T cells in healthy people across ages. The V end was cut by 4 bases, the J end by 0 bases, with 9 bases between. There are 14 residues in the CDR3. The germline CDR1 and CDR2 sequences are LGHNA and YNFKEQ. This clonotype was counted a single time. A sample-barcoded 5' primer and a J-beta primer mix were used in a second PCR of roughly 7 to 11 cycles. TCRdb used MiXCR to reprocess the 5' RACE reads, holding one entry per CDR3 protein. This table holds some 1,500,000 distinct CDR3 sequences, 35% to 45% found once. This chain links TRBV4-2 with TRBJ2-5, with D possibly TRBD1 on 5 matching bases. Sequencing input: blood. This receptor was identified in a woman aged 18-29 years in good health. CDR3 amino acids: CASSPRDYQETQYF. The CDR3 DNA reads TGTGCCAGCAGCCCCAGGGATTACCAAGAGACCCAGTACTTC.